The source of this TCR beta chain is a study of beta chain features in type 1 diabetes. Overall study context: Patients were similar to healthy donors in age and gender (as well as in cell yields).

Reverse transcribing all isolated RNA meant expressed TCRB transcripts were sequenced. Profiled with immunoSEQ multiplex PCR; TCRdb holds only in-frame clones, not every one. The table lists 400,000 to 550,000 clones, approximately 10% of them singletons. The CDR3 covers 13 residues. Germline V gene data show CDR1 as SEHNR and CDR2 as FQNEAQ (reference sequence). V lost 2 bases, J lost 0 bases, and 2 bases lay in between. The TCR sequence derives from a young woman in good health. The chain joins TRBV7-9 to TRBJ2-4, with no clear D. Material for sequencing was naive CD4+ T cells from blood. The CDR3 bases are TGTGCCAGCAGCTTACTAGCCAAAAACATTCAGTACTTC. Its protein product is CASSLLAKNIQYF.